These T cell receptor beta chains were read from a single sample in a study of identical twins. MiXCR, applied by TCRdb to the 5' RACE reads, yields one record per CDR3 protein. This sample yields some 300,000 distinct CDR3 sequences, of which around 12% are seen a single time; 7.2% belongs to the top ten. The same data also went into a second study, on yellow fever vaccine responses in identical twins.

The sequenced sample was CD8+ T cells sorted from blood. These receptors were obtained from a woman in her late teens or twenties in good health. The conserved cysteine and the conserved F or W are not part of the CDR3 here. Fields, in order: V gene, J gene, CDR3 protein.

V: TRBV9
J: TRBJ2-5
CDR3: ASTRGGEGETQY

V: TRBV10-3
J: TRBJ2-7
CDR3: AISDHQGIGSYEQY

V: TRBV24-1
J: TRBJ1-1
CDR3: ATSETGDPNTEAF

V: TRBV5-6
J: TRBJ2-5
CDR3: ASSTWRTGQETQY

V: TRBV20-1
J: TRBJ2-5
CDR3: SAGPGQGQETQY

V: TRBV19
J: TRBJ2-1
CDR3: ASSIGLAGAEWF

V: TRBV7-9
J: TRBJ2-3
CDR3: ASSHRGTQY

V: TRBV2
J: TRBJ2-7
CDR3: ASSEGQTYEQY

V: TRBV20-1
J: TRBJ2-7
CDR3: SARDLVRPTYEQY

V: TRBV7-2
J: TRBJ1-3
CDR3: ASSPPSVGRY

V: TRBV5-1
J: TRBJ2-1
CDR3: ASSLLGRTGEEQF

V: TRBV10-3
J: TRBJ2-3
CDR3: ATNAGDTQY

V: TRBV28
J: TRBJ2-3
CDR3: ASSLWGTSGPHPDTQY

V: TRBV29-1
J: TRBJ1-1
CDR3: SVESPEAF

V: TRBV7-8
J: TRBJ2-5
CDR3: ASSTPQLEFETQY

V: TRBV5-1
J: TRBJ2-7
CDR3: ASSARLAGNSYEQY

V: TRBV28
J: TRBJ2-1
CDR3: ASSFTSGYNEQF

V: TRBV24-1
J: TRBJ2-1
CDR3: ATSDLPLESSYNEQF

V: TRBV5-1
J: TRBJ2-5
CDR3: ASSLVDLRENQY

V: TRBV29-1
J: TRBJ2-5
CDR3: SVDGVKLQTQY

V: TRBV5-6
J: TRBJ2-2
CDR3: ASSLGGGPGELF

V: TRBV27
J: TRBJ2-3
CDR3: ASSARRDRDTQY

V: TRBV5-1
J: TRBJ2-1
CDR3: ASSDRRQGANNEQF

V: TRBV4-1
J: TRBJ2-1
CDR3: ASSQGGLAGPNEQF

V: TRBV7-6
J: TRBJ1-1
CDR3: ASSLGPGRNTEAF

V: TRBV27
J: TRBJ2-2
CDR3: ASSVPFMGNTGELF

V: TRBV29-1
J: TRBJ2-1
CDR3: SVVILGYNEQF

V: TRBV7-9
J: TRBJ2-5
CDR3: ASSLSLAETQY

V: TRBV28
J: TRBJ2-5
CDR3: ASSASGQGVKTQY

V: TRBV28
J: TRBJ2-7
CDR3: ASNSAESSYEQY

V: TRBV2
J: TRBJ2-7
CDR3: ASSPHGGRSYEQY

V: TRBV4-1
J: TRBJ2-1
CDR3: ASSQGRAGLMYNEQF

V: TRBV29-1
J: TRBJ2-7
CDR3: SVEDSAYEQY

V: TRBV12-3/TRBV12-4
J: TRBJ2-2
CDR3: ASTSPWVLAATGELF

V: TRBV20-1
J: TRBJ2-3
CDR3: SARDLGLAGGTDTQY

V: TRBV7-8
J: TRBJ2-3
CDR3: ASRLDPDTQY

V: TRBV9
J: TRBJ2-1
CDR3: ASSVGSGREQF

V: TRBV10-3
J: TRBJ1-1
CDR3: AISERDSRNTEAF

V: TRBV5-1
J: TRBJ2-1
CDR3: ASSVGTSSTDEQF

V: TRBV9
J: TRBJ2-2
CDR3: ASSPRTSGRSGELF

V: TRBV7-9
J: TRBJ2-3
CDR3: ASSLYRGSTDTQY

V: TRBV20-1
J: TRBJ2-1
CDR3: SANVRGAPRNEQF

V: TRBV7-8
J: TRBJ2-1
CDR3: ASAYTLGMDNEQF

V: TRBV7-9
J: TRBJ2-3
CDR3: ASRASSGVTTDTQY

V: TRBV24-1
J: TRBJ1-2
CDR3: ATSGGYGYT

V: TRBV2
J: TRBJ2-3
CDR3: ATSSEGGTDTQY

V: TRBV5-1
J: TRBJ2-1
CDR3: ASPIYGPGQGDNEQF

V: TRBV7-2
J: TRBJ2-1
CDR3: ASSLADGGPRPYNEQF

V: TRBV7-6
J: TRBJ2-2
CDR3: ASSHASGGGYTGELF

V: TRBV12-3/TRBV12-4
J: TRBJ2-2
CDR3: ASSAGSNTGELF

V: TRBV6-5
J: TRBJ2-5
CDR3: ASSYLTGNKETQY